The present T cell receptor (beta chain) was sequenced within a study of beta chain features in type 1 diabetes (dated by TCRdb to 2016 to 2018). Background on the whole study: Patients and healthy donors did not differ in mean age, gender distribution, total cell number or subset yield. The study compared the TCRB repertoires of sorted circulating CD4+ T cell subsets in recently diagnosed type 1 diabetes patients with those in matched healthy donors. Across all samples, fewer than 110,000,000 sorted cells were examined, and cell number per subset correlated strongly with RNA yield. Whereas all 28 donors provided naive and central memory subsets, regulatory and stem cell-like memory subsets were isolated from just 8 patients and about 8 healthy donors.

The germline V gene specifies SGHTA as CDR1 and FQGTGA as CDR2. Reading from cysteine to phenylalanine, the CDR3 counts 15 amino acids. Only the CDR3 DNA stays, 45 bases, in frame from base 1. Compared with germline, V lacks 5 bases and J lacks 3 bases; bases without a gene match: 7. Each donor gave one peripheral blood draw, averaging approximately 120 mL, which was collected into heparinised tubes. A BD FACSAria II and a panel including CD45RO, CCR7, CD25, CD127, CD95 and CD27 were used to sort naive, central memory, regulatory and stem cell-like memory CD4+ T cells. All sorted populations exceeded 98% purity. PBMCs were isolated immediately by Lymphoprep density gradient centrifugation and stained directly without culture. To minimize batch effects, samples were stained and sorted in pairs, one healthy donor with one patient per experiment. Points the paper makes about the study in general: Because cDNA was sequenced instead of genomic DNA, activated cells with high expression could be over-represented, although the groups did not differ in activation or CD3 levels. Naive, central memory and regulatory TCRB repertoires appeared more similar among patients than among healthy donors. Shorter templates might be favored by PCR, yet because patient and control samples were amplified and corrected together, any such skew would affect both groups equally. Fewer insertions and more nucleotide deletions at VDJ recombination sites were observed in patients with type 1 diabetes, implying thymic rearrangement abnormalities. Only small numbers of individuals were included in the HLA sub-analyses, which left unresolved whether HLA type had any influence on TCRB rearrangement. Type 1 diabetes patients showed a moderate but significant shortening of TCRB CDR3 length in all four CD4+ subsets.

This clone was seen only a few times. No antigen is known for it. No base quality information exists; no much larger clone differs at one position. The High Capacity cDNA Reverse Transcription Kit was used to reverse transcribe all of the isolated RNA, meaning that expressed TCRB transcripts were what got sequenced. Deep immunoSEQ sequencing was performed on naive, central memory and regulatory T cell samples, with an average of roughly 3.3 million total reads per sample. Sorted cells were lysed in RLT buffer, and RNA was extracted using DNase-treated RNeasy Micro or Mini kits according to cell number. Each cell subset was processed on its own to prevent cross-contamination, while patient and healthy donor samples were processed together. The immunoSEQ multiplex PCR was used to amplify TCRB sequences from cDNA, generating 87-bp fragments that spanned the CDR3 region. Sequencing of the amplicons was done on the Illumina HiSeq platform. The original pipeline was this. Synthetic template baselines were used to correct PCR bias computationally, reads within Hamming distance 2 were collapsed together, and singletons that could not be merged were discarded. Reads were aligned against IMGT so that V, D and J genes, CDR3 length and insertions or deletions at six rearrangement sites could be assigned. Clonotype counts were normalized to sorted cell number within each subset before computing true diversity and Gini coefficients with the tcR R package. The overlap coefficient, calculated on TCRB nucleotide sequences, was used to quantify repertoire sharing. As a proxy for the pre-selection repertoire, out-of-frame TCRB sequences from naive cells were analyzed. The source is immuneACCESS, and TCRdb retained only in-frame sequences with V and J called. Part of the clones is not carried over; for the studies checked, unresolved V genes explain less than half of this, and the remainder is unexplained. D and trimming were read from the DNA, whereas the V and J calls and clone size are those reported in that table. In all, the sample holds roughly 220,000 clones, and about a sixth of those were seen once. 0.065% to 0.1% of the sample is in the top ten clones.

The chain was built from TRBV7-3 and TRBJ2-1; the junction holds 7 bases that match TRBD2. Sequenced input: naive CD4+ T cells from blood. This specimen's cell subset or site label, per the study, means: true naive CD4+ T cells. The sequence derives from a man aged 25-45 years with type 1 diabetes. Read as DNA, the sequence is TGTGCCAGCAGCCACGGCGGGAGTCTCTACAATGAGCAGTTCTTC. It translates as CASSHGGSLYNEQFF.